This paragraph covers one T cell receptor (beta chain) sequence. Around 2 micrograms of genomic DNA from cryopreserved PBMCs went into TCR beta libraries. This entry belongs to a study of cytotoxic CD8 clonotypes in ibrutinib-treated CLL. Generated by immunoSEQ multiplex PCR, the TCRdb table keeps only in-frame clones and is missing some. This table holds tens of thousands of clones, 68% found once. Germline V CDR1 and CDR2: SEHNR, FQNEAQ (reference sequence). CDR3 length: 16 residues. Trimming took 6 bases from V and 1 from J, leaving 18 bases between them. The clonotype originates from a human donor with chronic lymphocytic leukemia. The chain recombines TRBV7-9 with TRBJ1-2, with TRBD1 as a possible D gene (5 bases). The starting material was PBMCs, obtained after 12 months of ibrutinib treatment. CDR3 nucleotide sequence: TGTGCCAGCAGTGGAGGGGCGGCCTCAAGTAACTATGGCTACACCTTC. Translating gives CASSGGAASSNYGYTF.